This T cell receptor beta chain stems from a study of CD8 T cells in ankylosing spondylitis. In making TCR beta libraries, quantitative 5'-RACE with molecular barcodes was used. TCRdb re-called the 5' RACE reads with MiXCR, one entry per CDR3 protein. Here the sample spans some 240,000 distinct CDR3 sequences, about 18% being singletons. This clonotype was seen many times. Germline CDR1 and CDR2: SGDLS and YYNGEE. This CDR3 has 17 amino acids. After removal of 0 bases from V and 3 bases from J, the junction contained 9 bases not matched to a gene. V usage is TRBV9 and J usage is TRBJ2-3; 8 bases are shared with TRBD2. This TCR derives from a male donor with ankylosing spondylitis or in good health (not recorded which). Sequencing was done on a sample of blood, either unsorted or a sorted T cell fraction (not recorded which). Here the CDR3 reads CASSVVPREGLTDTQYF. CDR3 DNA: TGTGCCAGCAGCGTAGTCCCCCGGGAGGGCCTAACAGATACGCAGTATTTT.